These 11 T cell receptor beta chains were all obtained from the same sample, sequenced in a study of blood T cell repertoires in COVID-19. The data were produced by immunoSEQ multiplex PCR, yet TCRdb's version contains in-frame clones alone and is incomplete. The table shows tens of thousands of clones, with 70% to 90% occurring only once. The sequenced sample consisted of peripheral blood. These receptor sequences come from a woman of 80 years or more with active or convalescent COVID-19.

CDR3 amino acids: CASSLGGGGVYGYTF. The CDR3 DNA is TGTGCCAGCAGCTTGGGTGGAGGGGGCGTCTATGGCTACACCTTC. The chain links TRBV5-4 to TRBJ1-2, with TRBD1 matching over 7 bases. Germline CDR1 is SGHNT and CDR2 is YYREEE (reference sequence). The CDR3 has 15 residues. The V gene end was trimmed by 0 bases and the J gene end by 4 bases; junction bases not matched to a gene: 6.

Judged by abundance, this clone is medium-sized. The genes are TRBV11-2 and TRBJ2-5, with 13 bases matching TRBD2. V shed 4 bases and J 2 bases; nucleotides not matched to a gene: 4. CDR1 is SGHAT, CDR2 FQNNGV, per germline. The CDR3 runs 16 residues. CDR3 protein: CASSSMGLAGQETQYF. CDR3 DNA sequence: TGTGCCAGCAGCTCGATGGGACTAGCGGGACAAGAGACCCAGTACTTC.

This chain connects TRBV28 to TRBJ2-7; TRBD1 agrees at 7 bases. The CDR3 runs to 14 residues. The trim removed 2 bases at V and 3 bases at J, leaving 4 bases unmatched. The germline V gene encodes CDR1 MDHEN and CDR2 SYDVKM. The CDR3 nucleotides read TGTGCCAGCAGTTTACACCAGGGGGTCTACGAGCAGTACTTC. Protein: CASSLHQGVYEQYF.

This clone was found a few times. The chain joins TRBV28 to TRBJ1-2, with TRBD1 as a possible D gene (6 bases). Trimming cost V 10 bases and J 2 bases, with 11 bases left between them. This CDR3 has 12 amino acids. Germline V gene data show CDR1 as MDHEN and CDR2 as SYDVKM. The CDR3 DNA reads TGTGCCACCCTAACAGGGAACTATGGCTACACCTTC. Its translation is CATLTGNYGYTF.

This chain connects TRBV5-1 to TRBJ2-3, with a weak D call TRBD1 (6 bases). Trimming removed 5 bases from V and 4 bases from J, with 20 bases in between. This CDR3 is built from 16 residues. The germline V gene has CDR1 SGHRS and CDR2 YFSETQ. The CDR3 DNA reads TGCGCCAGCAGGGAAACAGGGTTAACAGGAGCAGATACGCAGTATTTT. Translation gives CASRETGLTGADTQYF. Variable domain in full (rest from reference TRBV5-1 and TRBJ2-3): KAGVTQTPRYLIKTRGQQVTLSCSPISGHRSVSWYQQTPGQGLQFLFEYFSETQRNKGNFPGRFSGRQFSNSRSEMNVSTLELGDSALYLCASRETGLTGADTQYFGPGTRLTVL.

This sequence joins TRBV7-2 and TRBJ2-7; D possibly corresponds to TRBD1 (6 bases). This CDR3 has 15 amino acids. The V gene lost 0 bases and the J gene lost 1 base, with 10 bases spanning the gap. Per the germline V gene, CDR1 is SGHTA and CDR2 is FQGNSA. CDR3 sequence: CASSLAGQGSYEQYF. CDR3 bases: TGTGCCAGCAGCTTAGCGGGTCAGGGGTCCTACGAGCAGTACTTC.

This chain uses TRBV30 with TRBJ1-2; 9 nucleotides agree with TRBD1. The CDR3 contains 14 residues. The germline CDR1 and CDR2 sequences are GTSNPN and SVGIG (reference sequence). CDR3 bases: TGTGCAAAGAAAACAGGGGGCCGAGATAGTGGCTACACCTTC. Residues: CAKKTGGRDSGYTF.

The rearrangement joins TRBV7-2 to TRBJ2-7; 8 nucleotides align to TRBD2. The length of the CDR3 is 16 residues. Germline lookup yields CDR1 SGHTA and CDR2 FQGNSA. Trimming at V came to 0 bases and at J to 2 bases, leaving 6 bases not matched to a gene. DNA of the CDR3: TGTGCCAGCAGCTTAGCGGGGCGGGGGGTCGCCTACGAGCAGTACTTC. The encoded protein is CASSLAGRGVAYEQYF.

This clone was counted only a few times. V and J are TRBV7-2 and TRBJ2-1; D possibly corresponds to TRBD1 (6 bases). This CDR3 is 17 amino acids long. Germline-derived CDR1 and CDR2 are SGHTA and FQGNSA. V lost 1 base and J 0 bases, leaving 13 bases between the germline ends. This CDR3 is CASSLEDRRGSYNEQFF. CDR3 DNA: TGTGCCAGCAGCTTAGAGGACCGCAGGGGCTCCTACAATGAGCAGTTCTTC.

The chain carries TRBV5-4 and TRBJ1-1; D uncertain. Germline assignment: CDR1 SGHNT and CDR2 YYREEE (reference sequence). This CDR3 region has 13 residues. The V end lost 8 bases, the J end lost 0 bases, and 11 bases lay between the germline ends. CDR3 region: CASASEMNTEAFF. DNA of the CDR3: TGTGCCAGTGCAAGCGAAATGAACACTGAAGCTTTCTTT. The whole variable domain, filled in from reference TRBV5-4 and TRBJ1-1, reads ETGVTQSPTHLIKTRGQQVTLRCSSQSGHNTVSWYQQALGQGPQFIFQYYREEENGRGNFPPRFSGLQFPNYSSELNVNALELDDSALYLCASASEMNTEAFFGQGTRLTVV.

The chain combines TRBV11-3 with TRBJ1-1, with D perhaps TRBD1 (5 bases). The germline V and J ends were trimmed by 0 bases and 1 base, with 15 bases remaining between them. Per the germline V gene, CDR1 is SGHNT and CDR2 is YENEEA. This CDR3 region has 17 residues. The CDR3 loop reads CASSLDLGLRANTEAFF. CDR3 coding DNA: TGTGCCAGCAGCTTAGATCTGGGACTCCGGGCGAACACTGAAGCTTTCTTT. Variable domain in full (rest from reference TRBV11-3 and TRBJ1-1): EAGVVQSPRYKIIEKKQPVAFWCNPISGHNTLYWYLQNLGQGPELLIRYENEEAVDDSQLPKDRFSAERLKGVDSTLKIQPAELGDSAVYLCASSLDLGLRANTEAFFGQGTRLTVV.